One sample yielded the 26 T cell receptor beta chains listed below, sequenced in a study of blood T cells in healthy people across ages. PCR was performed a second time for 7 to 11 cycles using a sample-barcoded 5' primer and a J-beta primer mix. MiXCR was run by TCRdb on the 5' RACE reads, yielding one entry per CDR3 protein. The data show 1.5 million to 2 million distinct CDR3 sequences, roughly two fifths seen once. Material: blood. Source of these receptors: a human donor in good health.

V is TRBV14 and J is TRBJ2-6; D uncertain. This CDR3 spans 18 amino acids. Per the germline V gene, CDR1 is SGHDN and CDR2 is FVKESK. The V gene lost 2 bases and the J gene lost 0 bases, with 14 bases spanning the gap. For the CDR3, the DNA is TGTGCCAGCAGCCAAATTGGTTGGTCCCCCTCTGGGGCCAACGTCCTGACTTTC. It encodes CASSQIGWSPSGANVLTF.

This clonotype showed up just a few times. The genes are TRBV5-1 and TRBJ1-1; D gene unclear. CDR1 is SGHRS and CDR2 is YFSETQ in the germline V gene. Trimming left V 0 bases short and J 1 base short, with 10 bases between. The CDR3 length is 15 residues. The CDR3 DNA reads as TGCGCCAGCAGCTTGGAGACGGGCGCGAACACTGAAGCTTTCTTT. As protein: CASSLETGANTEAFF.

CDR3 protein: CATSLKRLLRGEKLFF. The CDR3 bases are TGTGCCACCAGCCTGAAACGGCTATTAAGGGGTGAAAAACTGTTTTTT. The chain is built from TRBV15 and TRBJ1-4; a weak D match, TRBD1 (5 bases). Germline loops: CDR1 LNHNV, CDR2 YYDKDF (reference sequence). This CDR3 is built from 16 residues. V lost 5 bases and J 7 bases, leaving 20 bases between the germline ends. Full variable domain (remainder filled in from reference TRBV15 and TRBJ1-4): DAMVIQNPRYQVTQFGKPVTLSCSQTLNHNVMYWYQQKSSQAPKLLFHYYDKDFNNEADTPDNFQSRRPNTSFCFLDIRSPGLGDTAMYLCATSLKRLLRGEKLFFGSGTQLSVL.

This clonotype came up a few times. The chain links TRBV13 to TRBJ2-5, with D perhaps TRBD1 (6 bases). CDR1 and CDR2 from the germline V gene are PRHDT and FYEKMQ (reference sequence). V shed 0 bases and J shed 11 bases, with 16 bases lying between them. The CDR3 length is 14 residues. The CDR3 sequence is CASSLGAQGYGQYF. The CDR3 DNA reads TGTGCCAGCAGCTTAGGCGCACAGGGCTACGGGCAGTACTTC.

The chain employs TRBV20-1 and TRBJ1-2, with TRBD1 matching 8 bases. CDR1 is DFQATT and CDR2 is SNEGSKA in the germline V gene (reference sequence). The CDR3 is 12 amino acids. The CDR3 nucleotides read TGCAGAGGACAGGGAAGTAACTATGGCTACACCTTC. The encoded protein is CRGQGSNYGYTF.

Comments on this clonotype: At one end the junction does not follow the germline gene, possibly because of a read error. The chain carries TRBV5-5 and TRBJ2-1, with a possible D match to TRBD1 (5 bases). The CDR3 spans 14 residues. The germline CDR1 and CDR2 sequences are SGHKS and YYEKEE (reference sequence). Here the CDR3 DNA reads TGTGCCAGCAGCCTCGCAGGGTCCTACGATGAGCAGTTCTTC. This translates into CASSLAGSYDEQFF.

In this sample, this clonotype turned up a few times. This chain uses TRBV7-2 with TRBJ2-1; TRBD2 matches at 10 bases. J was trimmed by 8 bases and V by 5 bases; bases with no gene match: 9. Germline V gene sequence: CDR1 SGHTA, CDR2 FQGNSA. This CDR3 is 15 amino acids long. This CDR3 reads CASSLQAGGPDEQFF. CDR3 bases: TGTGCCAGCAGCCTTCAAGCGGGGGGGCCCGATGAGCAGTTCTTC. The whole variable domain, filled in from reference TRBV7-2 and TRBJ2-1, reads GAGVSQSPSNKVTEKGKDVELRCDPISGHTALYWYRQSLGQGLEFLIYFQGNSAPDKSGLPSDRFSAERTGGSVSTLTIQRTQQEDSAVYLCASSLQAGGPDEQFFGPGTRLTVL.

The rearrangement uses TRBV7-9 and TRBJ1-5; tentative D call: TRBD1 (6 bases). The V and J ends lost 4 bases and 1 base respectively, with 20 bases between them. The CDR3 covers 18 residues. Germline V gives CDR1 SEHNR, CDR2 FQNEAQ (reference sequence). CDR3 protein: CASSSVNFRGGSNQPQHF. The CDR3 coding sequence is TGTGCCAGCAGCTCGGTCAATTTCAGGGGAGGAAGCAATCAGCCCCAGCATTTT.

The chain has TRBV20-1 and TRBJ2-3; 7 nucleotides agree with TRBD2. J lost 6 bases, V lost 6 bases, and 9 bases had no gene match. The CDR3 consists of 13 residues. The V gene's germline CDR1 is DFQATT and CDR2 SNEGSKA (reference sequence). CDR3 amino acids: CSALLAREDTQYF. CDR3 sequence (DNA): TGCAGTGCGCTCCTAGCGCGGGAGGATACGCAGTATTTT.

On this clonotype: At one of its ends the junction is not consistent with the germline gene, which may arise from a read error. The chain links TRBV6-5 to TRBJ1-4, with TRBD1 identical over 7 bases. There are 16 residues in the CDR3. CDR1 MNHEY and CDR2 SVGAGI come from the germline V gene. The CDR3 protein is CASRYRGGATNEKLFF. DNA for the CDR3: TGTGCCAGCCGTTACAGGGGTGGGGCAACTAATGAAAAACTGTTTTTT.

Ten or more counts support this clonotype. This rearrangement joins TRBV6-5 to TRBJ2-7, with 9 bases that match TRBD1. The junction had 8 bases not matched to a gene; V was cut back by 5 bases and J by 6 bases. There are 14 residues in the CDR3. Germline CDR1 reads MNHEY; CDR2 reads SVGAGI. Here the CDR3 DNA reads TGTGCCAGCAGTACCGGGACAGGGAGTCTCGAGCAGTACTTC. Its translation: CASSTGTGSLEQYF.

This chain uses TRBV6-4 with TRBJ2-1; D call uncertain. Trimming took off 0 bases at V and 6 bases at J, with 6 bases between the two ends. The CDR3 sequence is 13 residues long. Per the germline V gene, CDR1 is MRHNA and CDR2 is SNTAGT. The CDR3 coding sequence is TGTGCCAGCAGTGACTCAGGCACCAATGAGCAGTTCTTC. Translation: CASSDSGTNEQFF.

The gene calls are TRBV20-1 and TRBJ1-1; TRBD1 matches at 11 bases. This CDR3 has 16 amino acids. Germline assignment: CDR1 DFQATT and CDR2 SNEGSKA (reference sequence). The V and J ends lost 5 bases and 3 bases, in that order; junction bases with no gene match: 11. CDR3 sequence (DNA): TGCAGTGCTCCCGGGACAGGGGGGCTCCCATACACTGAAGCTTTCTTT. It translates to CSAPGTGGLPYTEAFF.

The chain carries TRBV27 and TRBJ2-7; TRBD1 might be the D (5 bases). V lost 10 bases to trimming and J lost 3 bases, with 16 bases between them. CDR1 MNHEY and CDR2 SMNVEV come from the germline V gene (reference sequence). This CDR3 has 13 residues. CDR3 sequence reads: CATSSGAGYEQYF. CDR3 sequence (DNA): TGTGCCACCTCATCTGGGGCCGGCTACGAGCAGTACTTC.

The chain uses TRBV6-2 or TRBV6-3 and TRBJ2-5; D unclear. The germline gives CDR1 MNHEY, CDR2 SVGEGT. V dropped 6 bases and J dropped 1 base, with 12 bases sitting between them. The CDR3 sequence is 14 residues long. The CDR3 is CASSSRIFQETQYF. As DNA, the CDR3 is TGTGCCAGCAGCTCCCGAATATTCCAAGAGACCCAGTACTTC.

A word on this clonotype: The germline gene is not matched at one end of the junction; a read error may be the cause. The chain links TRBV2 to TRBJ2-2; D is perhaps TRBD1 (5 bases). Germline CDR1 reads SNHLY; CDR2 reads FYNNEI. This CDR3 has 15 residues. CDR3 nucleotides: TGTGCCGGCAGTGCTTACAGGTCGAACACCGGGGAGCTGTTTTTT. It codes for CAGSAYRSNTGELFF.

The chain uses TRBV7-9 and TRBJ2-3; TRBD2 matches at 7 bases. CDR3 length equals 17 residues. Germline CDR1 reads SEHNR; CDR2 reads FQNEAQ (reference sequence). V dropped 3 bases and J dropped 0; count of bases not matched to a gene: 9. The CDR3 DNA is TGTGCCAGCAGCTTGTTAAAGCTGCGGGGGAGCACAGATACGCAGTATTTT. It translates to CASSLLKLRGSTDTQYF.

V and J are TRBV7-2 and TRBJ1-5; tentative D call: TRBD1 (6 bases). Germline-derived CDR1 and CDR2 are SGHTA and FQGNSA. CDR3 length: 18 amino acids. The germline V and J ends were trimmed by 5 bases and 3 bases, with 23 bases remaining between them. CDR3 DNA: TGTGCCAGCAGCCTCCTAGTTAGCGCTACAGGGACCAATCAGCCCCAGCATTTT. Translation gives CASSLLVSATGTNQPQHF.

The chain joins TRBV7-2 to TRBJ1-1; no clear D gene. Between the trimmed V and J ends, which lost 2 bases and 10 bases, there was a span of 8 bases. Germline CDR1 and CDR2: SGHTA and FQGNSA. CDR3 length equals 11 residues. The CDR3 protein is CASSLLGIAFF. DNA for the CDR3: TGTGCCAGCAGCTTACTGGGGATAGCTTTCTTT.

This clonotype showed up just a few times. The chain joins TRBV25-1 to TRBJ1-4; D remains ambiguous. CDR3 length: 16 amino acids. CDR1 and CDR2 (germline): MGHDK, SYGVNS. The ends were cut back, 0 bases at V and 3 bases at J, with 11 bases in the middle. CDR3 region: CASSEYSSMANEKLFF. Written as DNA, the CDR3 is TGTGCCAGCAGTGAATATTCTAGTATGGCTAATGAAAAACTGTTTTTT.

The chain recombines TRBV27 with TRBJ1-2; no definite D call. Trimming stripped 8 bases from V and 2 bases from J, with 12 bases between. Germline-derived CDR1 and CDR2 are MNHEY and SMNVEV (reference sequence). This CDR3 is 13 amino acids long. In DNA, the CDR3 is TGTGCCAGCGGATGGTCGGGAAACTATGGCTACACCTTC. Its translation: CASGWSGNYGYTF.

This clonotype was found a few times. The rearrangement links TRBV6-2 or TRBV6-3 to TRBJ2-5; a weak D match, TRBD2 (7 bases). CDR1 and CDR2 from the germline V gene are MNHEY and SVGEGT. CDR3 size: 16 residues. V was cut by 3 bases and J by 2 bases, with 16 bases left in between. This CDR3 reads CASSYWRGRIQETQYF. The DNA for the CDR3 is TGTGCCAGCAGTTATTGGCGGGGGCGTATTCAAGAGACCCAGTACTTC.

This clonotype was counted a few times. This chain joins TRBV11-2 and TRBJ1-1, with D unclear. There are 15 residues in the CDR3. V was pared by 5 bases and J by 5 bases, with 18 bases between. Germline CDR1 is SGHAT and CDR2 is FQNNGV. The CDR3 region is CASSPMRVRRTEAFF. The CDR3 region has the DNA TGTGCCAGCAGCCCCATGAGGGTTAGAAGGACTGAAGCTTTCTTT. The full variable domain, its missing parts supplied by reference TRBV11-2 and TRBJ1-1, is EAGVAQSPRYKIIEKRQSVAFWCNPISGHATLYWYQQILGQGPKLLIQFQNNGVVDDSQLPKDRFSAERLKGVDSTLKIQPAKLEDSAVYLCASSPMRVRRTEAFFGQGTRLTVV.

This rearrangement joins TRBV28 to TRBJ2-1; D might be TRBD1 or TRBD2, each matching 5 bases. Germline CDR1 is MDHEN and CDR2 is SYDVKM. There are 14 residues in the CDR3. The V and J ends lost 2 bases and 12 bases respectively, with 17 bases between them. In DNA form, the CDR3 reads TGTGCCAGCAGTTTAATGGGCGAGGGACGAAGGCAGTTCTTC. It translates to CASSLMGEGRRQFF. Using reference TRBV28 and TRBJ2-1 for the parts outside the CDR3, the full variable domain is DVKVTQSSRYLVKRTGEKVFLECVQDMDHENMFWYRQDPGLGLRLIYFSYDVKMKEKGDIPEGYSVSREKKERFSLILESASTNQTSMYLCASSLMGEGRRQFFGPGTRLTVL.

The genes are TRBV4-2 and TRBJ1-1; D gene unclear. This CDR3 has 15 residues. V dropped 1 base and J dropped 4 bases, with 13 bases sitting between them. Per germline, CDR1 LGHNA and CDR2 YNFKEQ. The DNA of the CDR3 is TGTGCCAGCAGCCAAGGCGTGGGCGCAGGCACTGAAGCTTTCTTT. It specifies CASSQGVGAGTEAFF.

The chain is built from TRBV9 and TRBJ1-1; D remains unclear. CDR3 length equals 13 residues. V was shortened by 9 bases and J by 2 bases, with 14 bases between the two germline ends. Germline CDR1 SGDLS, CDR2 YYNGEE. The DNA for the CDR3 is TGTGCCACCGCTCAGGACGCCAACACTGAAGCTTTCTTT. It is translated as CATAQDANTEAFF.